Here is one TCR beta chain with its context. Every single donor had a roughly 2.7 ml blood sample drawn. Whole-blood total RNA was extracted without T cell sorting. The data were taken from a study of monozygotic twins with inflammatory bowel disease. This CDR3 has 15 residues. Germline V gene data show CDR1 as SGHRS and CDR2 as YFSETQ. From the 5' RACE reads, TCRdb lists one entry per CDR3 protein and no DNA. This sample contains under 150,000 distinct CDR3 sequences. The receptor was derived from a human donor with ulcerative colitis or Crohn's disease, or a healthy co-twin of an affected twin (not recorded which). This chain links TRBV5-1 with TRBJ2-5; TCRdb names TRBD2, which stays unverified in the absence of DNA. Material for sequencing was blood. The CDR3 spells CASSLARGTPAAQYF.